This is a list of T cell receptor beta chains from one sample in a study of T cell repertoires in cytomegalovirus infection. TCRdb re-derived calls from the reads in MiXCR, one entry per CDR3 protein. The data hold about 180,000 distinct CDR3 sequences, with around an eighth observed a single time. Sequencing was performed on PBMCs. These receptors were taken from a human donor in good health (CMV status not recorded). Some clones in this sample may be carry-over from other donors' samples. The CDR3 runs from the conserved cysteine through the conserved F or W. D genes are given only for firm matches. Clone size is not always given. Where it is, it says once, few, many or a class for expanded clones.

cdr3_nt,cdr3_aa,v_call,j_call,d_call,clone_size
TGTGCCAGCAGCCAGAGGTCAGGCGGGAGGAGCTACAATGAGCAGTTCTTC,CASSQRSGGRSYNEQFF,TRBV7-2,TRBJ2-1,TRBD2,many
TGCAGCGTTGGAACGATGGGGACTGAAGCTTTCTTT,CSVGTMGTEAFF,TRBV29-1,TRBJ1-1,.,many
TGTGCCAGCAGCCCCGCGTCCGGGACAGGATATGGCTACACCTTC,CASSPASGTGYGYTF,TRBV12-3/TRBV12-4,TRBJ1-2,TRBD1,few
TGTGCCAGCAGCTTTCATCTAGCGGGAGCTGTTGATGAGCAGTTCTTC,CASSFHLAGAVDEQFF,TRBV5-6,TRBJ2-1,TRBD2,.
TGTGCCAGCAGTTACTCGATCCCTCATACGCAGTATTTT,CASSYSIPHTQYF,TRBV6-2/TRBV6-3,TRBJ2-3,.,.
TGTGCCAGCATCCCGAACACCGGGGAGCTGTTTTTT,CASIPNTGELFF,TRBV27,TRBJ2-2,.,.
TGTGCCAGCAGCTTAGGTTGGATAACTGGGGGCTCCGGGGCCAACGTCCTGACTTTC,CASSLGWITGGSGANVLTF,TRBV7-8,TRBJ2-6,.,many
TGTGCCAGCTCACCACCCATTACAGAGAACACTGAAGCTTTCTTT,CASSPPITENTEAFF,TRBV18,TRBJ1-1,.,.
TGTGCCAGCAGCCTACCGGGACAGGGTCACACCGGGGAGCTGTTTTTT,CASSLPGQGHTGELFF,TRBV12-3/TRBV12-4,TRBJ2-2,TRBD1,.
TGTGCCAGCAGCCAAGATCTGGGTTACGAGCAGTACTTC,CASSQDLGYEQYF,TRBV14,TRBJ2-7,.,few
TGTGCCAGCACACCGGGAGGCACAGATACGCAGTATTTT,CASTPGGTDTQYF,TRBV6-5,TRBJ2-3,.,few
TGTGCCAGCAGTTACCCGACAGGGCGGTCCTACGAGCAGTACTTC,CASSYPTGRSYEQYF,TRBV6-2/TRBV6-3,TRBJ2-7,TRBD1,.
TGCAGCGTCCCTGGCAACTCCTACGAGCAGTACTTC,CSVPGNSYEQYF,TRBV29-1,TRBJ2-7,.,.
TGCGCCAGCAGTGAGGAGGGGAAAGGGAATGAGCAGTTCTTC,CASSEEGKGNEQFF,TRBV5-1,TRBJ2-1,.,.
TGTGCCAGCAGTCTACGACTGGATAGCGGGAGTGATGAGCAGTTCTTC,CASSLRLDSGSDEQFF,TRBV6-9,TRBJ2-1,TRBD2,few
TGTGCCAGCAGCCAGCTGGACGGTGAAGCTTTCTTT,CASSQLDGEAFF,TRBV3-1,TRBJ1-1,.,.
TGTGCCATCAAAAGGGAGCGGGGGGCTAACACCGGGGAGCTGTTTTTT,CAIKRERGANTGELFF,TRBV10-3,TRBJ2-2,TRBD2,.
TGTGCCAGCACCTCATCGGGAGGGGAAGCTGAGCAGTTCTTC,CASTSSGGEAEQFF,TRBV7-9,TRBJ2-1,TRBD2,.
TGTGCCAGCAGCTTAGAATCGCGCGGGCGCCGCTATGGCTACACCTTC,CASSLESRGRRYGYTF,TRBV7-9,TRBJ1-2,.,.
TGTGCCAGCAGCTTAGATCTGCCCGCAGTGTGGGACACCTTC,CASSLDLPAVWDTF,TRBV7-2,TRBJ1-2,.,few
TGTGCCAGCAGCTTGGATAGGTACTTGAACACCGGGGAGCTGTTTTTT,CASSLDRYLNTGELFF,TRBV5-5,TRBJ2-2,.,.
TGCGCCAGCAGGAACCCCGGGACAGGGGGAAAACTGTTTTTT,CASRNPGTGGKLFF,TRBV4-1,TRBJ1-4,TRBD1,.
TGTGCCAGCAGCCAAGGATCGGCGAGCACAGATACGCAGTATTTT,CASSQGSASTDTQYF,TRBV11-2,TRBJ2-3,.,many
TGTGCCAGCAGTTTAAAGGAGGAGCAGTTCTTC,CASSLKEEQFF,TRBV12-3/TRBV12-4,TRBJ2-1,.,many
TGCAGCGTGGCGGTAGCAGATACGCAGTATTTT,CSVAVADTQYF,TRBV29-1,TRBJ2-3,.,.
TGTGCCAGTAGTCACGGACTAGCCGTCGCTCTTCAAGAGACCCAGTACTTC,CASSHGLAVALQETQYF,TRBV19,TRBJ2-5,TRBD2,many
TGTGCCAGCAGCGGGACCGTAGCCAAAAACATTCAGTACTTC,CASSGTVAKNIQYF,TRBV7-2,TRBJ2-4,.,many
TGTGCCAGCAGTTTATTCCCCGGGACTAGCGGTTACAATGAGCAGTTCTTC,CASSLFPGTSGYNEQFF,TRBV27,TRBJ2-1,TRBD2,few
TGTGCCAGCAGCCCCACCCCCCCTATGGACACTGAAGCTTTCTTT,CASSPTPPMDTEAFF,TRBV11-2,TRBJ1-1,.,many
TGCGCCAGCAGCTTGTGGGGGACAGAAGGCGTTCGCTACACCTTC,CASSLWGTEGVRYTF,TRBV5-1,TRBJ1-2,TRBD1,few
TGTGCCAGCAGCTTAACAACTAGCAGCTACAATGAGCAGTTCTTC,CASSLTTSSYNEQFF,TRBV11-3,TRBJ2-1,.,many
TGTGCCAGCAGCTTAGGCCACGGGGCCTTCACCTACGAGCAGTACTTC,CASSLGHGAFTYEQYF,TRBV7-2,TRBJ2-7,.,many
TGTGCCAGCAGCCCCCCGAAGGAGCGGGAGTGGTCCTACGAGCAGTACTTC,CASSPPKEREWSYEQYF,TRBV7-9,TRBJ2-7,TRBD2,few
TGTGCCAGCAGGATCATGGACGGGTATGGCTACACCTTC,CASRIMDGYGYTF,TRBV27,TRBJ1-2,.,few
TGCGCCAGCAGCTTTCCGAGCGGGGACTCAGATGAGCAGTTCTTC,CASSFPSGDSDEQFF,TRBV5-1,TRBJ2-1,TRBD2,.
TGTGCCATCAGTGAGCCTTCGGAGAACACTGAAGCTTTCTTT,CAISEPSENTEAFF,TRBV10-3,TRBJ1-1,.,few
TGTGCCAGCAGCCCCAGCTTGGGCGAGCAGTACTTC,CASSPSLGEQYF,TRBV7-2,TRBJ2-7,.,many
TGCAGTGCTAGAGGGAATAGGGGGAGGTCCAACTACGAGCAGTACTTC,CSARGNRGRSNYEQYF,TRBV20-1,TRBJ2-7,.,few
TGTGCCAGCACCCGCGGGACTAGCGGAGATACGCAGTATTTT,CASTRGTSGDTQYF,TRBV7-2,TRBJ2-3,TRBD2,many
TGTGCCAGCAGCTTAGTTGGCAGCACCTATGGCTACACCTTC,CASSLVGSTYGYTF,TRBV7-9,TRBJ1-2,.,many
TGCGCCAGCAGCTCCGGCAGGGAGACGATCGACAGGGGCCGCGTTCAGTACTTC,CASSSGRETIDRGRVQYF,TRBV5-1,TRBJ2-4,TRBD1,few
TGCAGTGCTAGAGATCGAGTAGCGGGGGCTTCGGATACGCAGTATTTT,CSARDRVAGASDTQYF,TRBV20-1,TRBJ2-3,TRBD2,.
TGTGCCAGCACGGTATCATCCTACAATGAGCAGTTCTTC,CASTVSSYNEQFF,TRBV6-2/TRBV6-3,TRBJ2-1,.,.
TGCAGTGTTAATTCCTACGAGCAGTACTTC,CSVNSYEQYF,TRBV20-1,TRBJ2-7,.,.
TGTGCCAGCAGTTTATTGTCATCTAACTATGGCTACACCTTC,CASSLLSSNYGYTF,TRBV12-3/TRBV12-4,TRBJ1-2,.,many
TGTGCCGTCCGGGGCTTGAGGACCGGGGAGCTGTTTTTT,CAVRGLRTGELFF,TRBV11-2,TRBJ2-2,.,many